These T cell receptor beta chains were read from a single sample in a study of blood T cells in healthy people across ages. TCRdb redid the calling of the 5' RACE reads with MiXCR, one entry per CDR3 protein. Of 920,000 or so distinct CDR3 sequences in the sample, 40% to 50% were seen once. Material: blood. Every receptor here comes from an older woman in good health. Both conserved end residues are trimmed from each CDR3.

TRBV4-1	TRBJ2-3	TSSQPSGLAEKSIDTQY
TRBV28	TRBJ2-5	ASMELAGKEQEAQY
TRBV7-2	TRBJ2-5	ASSLEGNDEQY
TRBV29-1	TRBJ1-2	SAEGQSLGYGYT
TRBV4-2	TRBJ2-1	ASSQGPTGTRGNEQF
TRBV6-1	TRBJ1-2	AGSPGQANYGYT
TRBV7-8	TRBJ2-3	ASSSREGGFTDTQY
TRBV15	TRBJ2-3	ATSRDKGQMEDTQY
TRBV20-1	TRBJ2-7	SARVGAGEYEQY
TRBV29-1	TRBJ1-2	SVELAKWYGYT
TRBV6-5	TRBJ1-5	ATRDRGNQPQH
TRBV6-1	TRBJ1-6	ASSELKGGARGSRSPLH
TRBV4-1	TRBJ2-4	ASSQNPGWEQY
TRBV6-1	TRBJ2-3	ASSELAGISDTQY
TRBV4-1	TRBJ1-6	ASSKREGTAESPLH
TRBV7-2	TRBJ1-4	ASSRSPSPGEKLF
TRBV3-1	TRBJ1-5	ASSQRRGPYSNQPQH
TRBV7-2	TRBJ2-1	ASSSRYNEQF
TRBV7-8	TRBJ2-7	ASSLPLAGGYEQY
TRBV6-6	NA	ASSYHSADTGEQY
TRBV5-1	TRBJ2-1	ASSLEAGRGYNEQF
TRBV6-5	TRBJ2-3	ASSYLTSGTDTQY
TRBV11-3	TRBJ2-3	ASSRDRATDTQY